The 3 T cell receptor beta chains given below trace back to one sample, sequenced in a study of tumor-infiltrating lymphocytes in localized non-small cell lung cancer. Repertoires were generated with immunoSEQ multiplex PCR, while TCRdb's copy carries only in-frame clones and drops some. Here the sample spans several thousand clones, 60% to 80% being singletons. Sequenced sample: uninvolved lung tissue not adjacent to the tumor. The receptors were gathered from a human donor with non-small cell lung cancer.

In DNA, the CDR3 is TGTGCCAGCAGCTTGGGCTCTGAGACCCAGTACTTC. This sequence encodes CASSLGSETQYF. J is TRBJ2-5 and V is TRBV5-5; unclear D gene. The CDR3 sequence is 12 residues long. Germline assignment: CDR1 SGHKS and CDR2 YYEKEE (reference sequence). Trimming took off 0 bases at V and 5 bases at J, with 5 bases between the two ends. Combining the CDR3 with reference TRBV5-5 and TRBJ2-5 gives the whole variable domain DAGVTQSPTHLIKTRGQQVTLRCSPISGHKSVSWYQQVLGQGPQFIFQYYEKEERGRGNFPDRFSARQFPNYSSELNVNALLLGDSALYLCASSLGSETQYFGPGTRLLVL.

This clone occurred a few times. The chain carries TRBV5-1 and TRBJ2-7; D possibly matches TRBD1 or TRBD2 (6 bases each). This CDR3 has 13 residues. The germline gives CDR1 SGHRS, CDR2 YFSETQ. V was clipped by 3 bases and J by 6 bases, with 13 bases between them. In nucleotides, the CDR3 is TGCGCCAGCAGCTCGAGAGGAGGGGGCGAGCAGTACTTC. Translation gives CASSSRGGGEQYF.

V gene TRBV27 combines with J gene TRBJ1-1; possibly TRBD1 for D (5 bases). There are 12 residues in the CDR3. Looked up from germline, CDR1 is MNHEY and CDR2 is SMNVEV (reference sequence). The ends were cut back, 2 bases at V and 8 bases at J, with 9 bases in the middle. CDR3 nucleotides: TGTGCCAGCAGTTTAGGGGGAAGGGAAGCTTTCTTT. Amino acid sequence: CASSLGGREAFF.